The 19 T cell receptor beta chains below all came from one sample that was sequenced in a study of spatial heterogeneity in lung cancer. Overall study findings and caveats: Tumors with more nonsynonymous mutations had more expanded intratumoral alpha and beta TCRs.

Time point given: sample taken at primary tumor resection. TCRdb recomputed calls from the 5' RACE reads with MiXCR, one row per CDR3 protein. The sample consists of about 13,000 distinct CDR3 sequences, about 4.6% of them appearing once. These receptors lack a known antigen. Sequencing used lung tumor tissue, obtained at surgery. These receptors all stem from a male donor with early-stage non-small cell lung cancer.

In its sample, this clonotype was seen many times. The chain combines TRBV20-1 with TRBJ1-5; D unresolved. Trimming took off 3 bases at V and 0 bases at J, with 3 bases between the two ends. Germline CDR1 DFQATT, CDR2 SNEGSKA (reference sequence). The CDR3 extends over 12 amino acids. CDR3 residues: CSASHSNQPQHF. The CDR3 nucleotides are TGCAGTGCTAGCCATAGCAATCAGCCCCAGCATTTT.

There are many counts of this clonotype. The rearrangement joins TRBV29-1 to TRBJ1-4; the D gene is possibly TRBD1 (6 bases). V was trimmed by 5 bases and J by 4 bases, leaving 8 bases between them. The CDR3 is 12 amino acids. In germline, CDR1 is SQVTM, CDR2 ANQGSEA. This CDR3 reads CSVWTVNEKLFF. The DNA for the CDR3 is TGCAGCGTTTGGACAGTTAATGAAAAACTGTTTTTT.

This clonotype was detected ten times or more. The chain couples TRBV6-6 to TRBJ2-5, with TRBD2 as a possible D gene (5 bases). Germline CDR1 is MNHNY and CDR2 is SVGAGI (reference sequence). The CDR3 loop spans 13 amino acids. V gave up 4 bases and J gave up 5 bases, with 11 bases separating them. The CDR3, as DNA: TGTGCCAGCAGTTGGCAGGCGGGCGAGACCCAGTACTTC. It is translated as CASSWQAGETQYF.

V is TRBV7-8 and J is TRBJ1-1, with TRBD1 as a possible D gene (5 bases). The V end lost 5 bases, the J end lost 4 bases, and 14 bases lay between the germline ends. This CDR3 comprises 14 residues. Germline-derived CDR1 and CDR2 are SGHVS and FQNEAQ. CDR3 amino acids: CASSPIGGGTEAFF. CDR3 sequence (DNA): TGTGCCAGCAGCCCCATAGGCGGGGGCACTGAAGCTTTCTTT.

This clonotype came up many times. This chain links TRBV20-1 with TRBJ1-4, with D possibly TRBD1 on 5 matching bases. The CDR3 extends over 13 amino acids. Per the germline V gene, CDR1 is DFQATT and CDR2 is SNEGSKA (reference sequence). V lost 5 bases to trimming and J lost 7 bases, with 14 bases between them. DNA for the CDR3: TGCAGTGCTGAGCGGGACGACCTTGAAAAACTGTTTTTT. Encoded protein: CSAERDDLEKLFF.

In its sample, this clonotype was seen many times. The chain has TRBV20-1 and TRBJ2-3, with 9 bases matching TRBD2. V lost 6 bases and J lost 0; bases outside the gene matches: 16. In germline, CDR1 is DFQATT, CDR2 SNEGSKA (reference sequence). The CDR3 runs to 18 residues. The CDR3 is CSAGTPRRGGLSTDTQYF. The CDR3 DNA is TGCAGTGCCGGGACGCCCAGGCGGGGGGGTCTTAGCACAGATACGCAGTATTTT.

This clonotype was counted ten times or more. The chain couples TRBV20-1 to TRBJ1-1; tentatively, D is TRBD1 (6 bases). Germline lookup yields CDR1 DFQATT and CDR2 SNEGSKA (reference sequence). The CDR3 consists of 15 residues. V lost 0 bases and J 3 bases, leaving 14 bases between the germline ends. CDR3 sequence (DNA): TGCAGTGCTAGAGATGGGGGCGGGTTGGACACTGAAGCTTTCTTT. It translates to CSARDGGGLDTEAFF.

By share, this clonotype counts as medium-sized (0.01 to 0.1%). The J gene is TRBJ1-1, the V gene TRBV7-2; 8 bases match TRBD1. This CDR3 spans 13 amino acids. The germline V gene has CDR1 SGHTA and CDR2 FQGNSA. V gave up 7 bases and J gave up 8 bases; unmatched junction bases: 9. The CDR3 region is CASTKDREKEAFF. CDR3 DNA sequence: TGTGCCAGCACCAAGGACAGGGAGAAAGAAGCTTTCTTT.

This clonotype was picked up many times. The chain joins TRBV5-1 to TRBJ2-2; TRBD2 might be the D (6 bases). Trimming stripped 0 bases from V and 5 bases from J, with 8 bases between. CDR1 is SGHRS and CDR2 is YFSETQ in the germline V gene. The CDR3 loop spans 14 amino acids. The CDR3 reads CASSLERGTGELFF. The CDR3 DNA reads TGCGCCAGCAGCTTGGAACGGGGGACCGGGGAGCTGTTTTTT.

This clonotype was seen ten or more times. The chain carries TRBV2 and TRBJ2-7; D is undetermined. This CDR3 has 14 amino acids. Trimming took 2 bases from V and 5 from J, leaving 13 bases between them. Germline V gene lookup returns CDR1 SNHLY and CDR2 FYNNEI. The CDR3 nucleotides are TGTGCCAGCAGTGAAAGGGCAATGGGTCACGAGCAGTACTTC. It is translated as CASSERAMGHEQYF.

This clonotype was seen only a few times. The chain recombines TRBV27 with TRBJ2-2; unclear D gene. Trimming shortened V by 3 bases and J by 7 bases, and 6 bases separated the two germline ends. This CDR3 region has 12 residues. Per the germline V gene, CDR1 is MNHEY and CDR2 is SMNVEV (reference sequence). DNA for the CDR3: TGTGCCAGCAGTTTCCGGGTCGGGGAGCTGTTTTTT. Protein sequence: CASSFRVGELFF.

This clonotype was seen many times. V gene TRBV29-1 combines with J gene TRBJ1-5, with TRBD1 as a possible D gene (5 bases). V lost 1 base, J lost 6 bases, and 13 bases lay in between. The CDR3 totals 14 residues. Germline V gene data show CDR1 as SQVTM and CDR2 as ANQGSEA. This CDR3 reads CSVEGGFWGQPQHF. The CDR3 DNA follows: TGCAGCGTTGAAGGGGGGTTTTGGGGTCAGCCCCAGCATTTT.

The sample holds many counts of this clonotype. In DNA form, the CDR3 reads TGTGCCACCAGTGATTCAAGGCAGGGCGGGGAGACCCAGTACTTC. Protein sequence: CATSDSRQGGETQYF. The rearrangement links TRBV24-1 to TRBJ2-5, with D perhaps matching TRBD1 or TRBD2 (5 bases each). The CDR3 loop spans 15 amino acids. Germline V gene lookup returns CDR1 KGHDR and CDR2 SFDVKD. Deletions cut 2 bases from V and 5 bases from J, with 14 bases between.

At least ten counts were recorded for this clonotype. The rearrangement links TRBV7-2 to TRBJ2-7; D is perhaps TRBD1 (6 bases). There are 15 residues in the CDR3. Germline CDR1 and CDR2: SGHTA and FQGNSA. V lost 2 bases, J lost 4 bases, and 15 bases lay in between. The CDR3, as DNA: TGTGCCAGCAGCTTATTGGGCAGGGGAGTTTACGAGCAGTACTTC. This codes for CASSLLGRGVYEQYF.

This clonotype was picked up many times. The chain joins TRBV6-2 or TRBV6-3 to TRBJ2-5; no reliable D call. With 4 bases removed from V and 2 bases from J, the gap between germline ends came to 5 bases. The CDR3 covers 12 residues. Germline CDR1 and CDR2: MNHEY and SVGEGT. The CDR3 DNA is TGTGCCAGCAGTTCCGCTCAAGAGACCCAGTACTTC. Translating it yields CASSSAQETQYF.

At least ten counts were recorded for this clonotype. V is TRBV7-2 and J is TRBJ1-1, with a tentative D call TRBD1 (6 bases). The germline CDR1 and CDR2 sequences are SGHTA and FQGNSA. The V gene lost 3 bases and the J gene lost 6 bases, with 11 bases spanning the gap. There are 13 residues in the CDR3. CDR3 region: CASSLAPGAEAFF. As DNA, the CDR3 is TGTGCCAGCAGCTTGGCGCCAGGGGCTGAAGCTTTCTTT.

The chain joins TRBV12-3 or TRBV12-4 to TRBJ1-1, with D tentatively TRBD1 (5 bases). V lost 5 bases to trimming and J lost 8 bases, with 15 bases between them. This CDR3 is built from 13 residues. The chain's CDR3 is CASSPLEGLEAFF. The DNA of the CDR3 is TGTGCCAGCAGTCCCCTTGAGGGGCTAGAAGCTTTCTTT.

This clonotype has at least ten counts. The CDR3 loop is CASSLHRASNQPQHF. CDR3 DNA: TGTGCCAGCAGTCTACACAGGGCCAGCAATCAGCCCCAGCATTTT. This chain uses TRBV28 with TRBJ1-5; TRBD1 is a possible D gene (6 bases). The germline V gene encodes CDR1 MDHEN and CDR2 SYDVKM. Trimming shortened V by 5 bases and J by 1 base, and 12 bases separated the two germline ends. This CDR3 has 15 residues.

Ten or more counts support this clonotype. The V call is TRBV20-1, the J call TRBJ2-5; 7 nucleotides agree with TRBD2. This CDR3 contains 12 residues. With V trimmed by 6 bases and J by 4 bases, 5 bases remained unmatched. CDR1 and CDR2 from the germline V gene are DFQATT and SNEGSKA (reference sequence). CDR3 region: CSAWTSTETQYF. The CDR3 nucleotides read TGCAGTGCCTGGACTAGTACAGAGACCCAGTACTTC.